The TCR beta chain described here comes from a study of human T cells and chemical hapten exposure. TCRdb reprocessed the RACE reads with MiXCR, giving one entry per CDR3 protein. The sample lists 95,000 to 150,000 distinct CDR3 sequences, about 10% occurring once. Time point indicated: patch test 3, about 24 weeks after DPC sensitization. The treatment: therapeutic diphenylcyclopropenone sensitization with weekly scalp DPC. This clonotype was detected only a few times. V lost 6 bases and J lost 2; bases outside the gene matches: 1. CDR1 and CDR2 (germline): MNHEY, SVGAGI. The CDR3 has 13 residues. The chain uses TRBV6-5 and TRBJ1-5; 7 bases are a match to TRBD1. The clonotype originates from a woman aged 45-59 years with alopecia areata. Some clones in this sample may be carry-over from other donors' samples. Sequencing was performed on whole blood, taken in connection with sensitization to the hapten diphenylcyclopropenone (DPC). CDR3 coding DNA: TGTGCCAGCAGGACAGGGCGCAATCAGCCCCAGCATTTT. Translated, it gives CASRTGRNQPQHF.